The present entry profiles one TCR beta chain with its context. Profiling relied on immunoSEQ multiplex PCR, and the TCRdb table lists in-frame clones only, not all of them. Among over 50,000 clones listed, 70% to 90% were seen once. The CDR3 extends over 14 amino acids. V was clipped by 4 bases and J by 2 bases, with 12 bases between them. Germline lookup yields CDR1 SGHVS and CDR2 FQNEAQ. This sample was taken from a study of blood T cell repertoires in COVID-19. The genes are TRBV7-8 and TRBJ2-7; D is possibly TRBD2 (6 bases). This receptor was identified in a man at least 80 years old with acute or convalescent COVID-19. The sample taken for sequencing was peripheral blood. For the CDR3, the DNA is TGTGCCAGCAGCTATTACGGGGGTGCCTACGAGCAGTACTTC. It encodes CASSYYGGAYEQYF.